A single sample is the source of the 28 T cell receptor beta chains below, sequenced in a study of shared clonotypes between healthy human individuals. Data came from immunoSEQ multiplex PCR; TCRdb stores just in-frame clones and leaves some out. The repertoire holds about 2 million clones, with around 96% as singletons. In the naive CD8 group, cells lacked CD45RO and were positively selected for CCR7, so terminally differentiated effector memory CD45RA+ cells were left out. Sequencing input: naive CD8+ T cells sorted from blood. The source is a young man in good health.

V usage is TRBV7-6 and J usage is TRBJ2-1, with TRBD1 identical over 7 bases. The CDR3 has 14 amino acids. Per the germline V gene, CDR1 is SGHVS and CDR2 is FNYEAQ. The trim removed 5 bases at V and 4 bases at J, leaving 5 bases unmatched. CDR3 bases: TGTGCCAGCAGCGCCGGGACAGAGTACAATGAGCAGTTCTTC. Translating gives CASSAGTEYNEQFF.

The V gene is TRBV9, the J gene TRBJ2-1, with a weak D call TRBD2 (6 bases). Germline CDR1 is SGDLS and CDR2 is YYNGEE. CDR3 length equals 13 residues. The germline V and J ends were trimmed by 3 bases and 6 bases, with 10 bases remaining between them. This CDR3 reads CASSGGTGNEQFF. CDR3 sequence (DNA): TGTGCCAGCAGCGGTGGGACTGGCAATGAGCAGTTCTTC.

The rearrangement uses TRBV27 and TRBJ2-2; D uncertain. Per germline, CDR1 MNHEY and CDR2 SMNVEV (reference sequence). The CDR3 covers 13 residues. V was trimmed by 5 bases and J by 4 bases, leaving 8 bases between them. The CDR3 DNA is TGTGCCAGCAGTCCACTTTCCACCGGGGAGCTGTTTTTT. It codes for CASSPLSTGELFF.

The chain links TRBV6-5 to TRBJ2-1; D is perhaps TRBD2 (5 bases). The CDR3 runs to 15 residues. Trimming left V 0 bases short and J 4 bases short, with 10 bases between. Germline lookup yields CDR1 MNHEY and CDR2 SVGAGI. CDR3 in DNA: TGTGCCAGCAGTTACTCGTTCGAGGGTTACAATGAGCAGTTCTTC. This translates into CASSYSFEGYNEQFF.

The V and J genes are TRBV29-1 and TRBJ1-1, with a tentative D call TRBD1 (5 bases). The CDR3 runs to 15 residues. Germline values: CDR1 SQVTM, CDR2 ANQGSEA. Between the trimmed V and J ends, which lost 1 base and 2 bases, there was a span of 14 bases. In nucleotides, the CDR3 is TGCAGCGTTGAAGTTTCGGCAGGGTTAAACACTGAAGCTTTCTTT. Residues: CSVEVSAGLNTEAFF.

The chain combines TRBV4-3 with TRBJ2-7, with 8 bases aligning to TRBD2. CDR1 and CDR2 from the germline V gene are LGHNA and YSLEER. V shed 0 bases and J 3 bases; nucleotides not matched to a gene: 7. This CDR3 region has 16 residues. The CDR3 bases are TGCGCCAGCAGCCAAGACCACGGCGCGGGGGGCTACGAGCAGTACTTC. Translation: CASSQDHGAGGYEQYF.

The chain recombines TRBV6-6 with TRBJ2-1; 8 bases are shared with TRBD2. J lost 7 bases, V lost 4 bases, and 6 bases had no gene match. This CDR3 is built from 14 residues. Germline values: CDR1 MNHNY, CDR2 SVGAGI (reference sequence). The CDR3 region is CASSSGLAGNEQFF. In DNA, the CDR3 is TGTGCCAGCAGTTCCGGACTAGCAGGAAATGAGCAGTTCTTC.

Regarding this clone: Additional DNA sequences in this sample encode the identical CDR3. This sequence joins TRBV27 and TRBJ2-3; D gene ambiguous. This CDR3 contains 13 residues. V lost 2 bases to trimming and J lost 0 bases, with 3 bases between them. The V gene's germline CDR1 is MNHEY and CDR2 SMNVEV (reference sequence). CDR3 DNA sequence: TGTGCCAGCAGTTTACTTAGCACAGATACGCAGTATTTT. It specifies CASSLLSTDTQYF.

In nucleotides, the CDR3 is TGTGCCAGCAGCGACCGGGACAGGGGACCATACAATGAGCAGTTCTTC. Amino acids: CASSDRDRGPYNEQFF. The chain carries TRBV5-4 and TRBJ2-1; 10 bases match TRBD1. The V and J ends lost 4 bases and 4 bases, in that order; junction bases with no gene match: 8. Germline loops: CDR1 SGHNT, CDR2 YYREEE (reference sequence). The CDR3 is made up of 16 amino acids.

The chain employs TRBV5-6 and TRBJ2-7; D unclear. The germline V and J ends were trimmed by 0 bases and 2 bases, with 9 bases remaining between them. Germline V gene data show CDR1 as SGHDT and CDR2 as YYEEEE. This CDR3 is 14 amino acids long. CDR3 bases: TGTGCCAGCAGCTTGGGGTGGGCGACCTACGAGCAGTACTTC. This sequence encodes CASSLGWATYEQYF.

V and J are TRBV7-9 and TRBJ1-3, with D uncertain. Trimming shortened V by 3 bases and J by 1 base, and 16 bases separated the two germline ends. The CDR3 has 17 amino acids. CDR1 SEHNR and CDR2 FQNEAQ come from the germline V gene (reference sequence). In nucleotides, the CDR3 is TGTGCCAGCAGCTTCTCTGCCCCCATACAATCTGGAAACACCATATATTTT. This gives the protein CASSFSAPIQSGNTIYF.

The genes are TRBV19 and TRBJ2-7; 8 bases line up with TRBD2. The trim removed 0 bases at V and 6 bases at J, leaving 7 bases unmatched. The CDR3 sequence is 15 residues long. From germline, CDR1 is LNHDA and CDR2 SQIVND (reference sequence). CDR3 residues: CASSIDKAGVSEQYF. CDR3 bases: TGTGCCAGTAGTATAGATAAAGCGGGAGTCTCCGAGCAGTACTTC.

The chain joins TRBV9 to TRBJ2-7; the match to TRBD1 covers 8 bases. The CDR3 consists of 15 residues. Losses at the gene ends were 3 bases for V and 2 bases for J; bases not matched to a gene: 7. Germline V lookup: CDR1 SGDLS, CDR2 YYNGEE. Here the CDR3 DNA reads TGTGCCAGCAGCGCTGGGACAGGCCCAGCCTACGAGCAGTACTTC. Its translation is CASSAGTGPAYEQYF.

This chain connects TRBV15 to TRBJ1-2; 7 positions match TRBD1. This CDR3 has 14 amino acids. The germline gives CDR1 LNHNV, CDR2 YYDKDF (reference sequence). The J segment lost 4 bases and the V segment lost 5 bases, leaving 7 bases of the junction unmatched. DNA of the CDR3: TGTGCCACCAGCGCGGACAGGACGTTCTATGGCTACACCTTC. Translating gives CATSADRTFYGYTF.

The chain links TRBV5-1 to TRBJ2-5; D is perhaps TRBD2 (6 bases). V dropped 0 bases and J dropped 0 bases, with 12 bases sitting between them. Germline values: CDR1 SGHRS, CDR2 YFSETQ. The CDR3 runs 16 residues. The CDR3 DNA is TGCGCCAGCAGCTTGGTAGGCGGGATCGACCAAGAGACCCAGTACTTC. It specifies CASSLVGGIDQETQYF.

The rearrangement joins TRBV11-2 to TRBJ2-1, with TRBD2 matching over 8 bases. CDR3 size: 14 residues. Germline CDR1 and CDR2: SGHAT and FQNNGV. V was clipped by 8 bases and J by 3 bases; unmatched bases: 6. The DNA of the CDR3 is TGTGCCAGCCAAATAGCGGGGCACTACAATGAGCAGTTCTTC. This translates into CASQIAGHYNEQFF.

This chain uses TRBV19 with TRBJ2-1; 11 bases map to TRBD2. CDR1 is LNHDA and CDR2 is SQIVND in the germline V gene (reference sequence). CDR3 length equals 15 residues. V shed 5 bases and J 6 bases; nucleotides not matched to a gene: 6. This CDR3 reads CASSALLAGVNEQFF. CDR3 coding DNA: TGTGCCAGTAGTGCCCTACTAGCGGGGGTCAATGAGCAGTTCTTC.

CDR3 protein: CASSSRDRAYNEQFF. CDR3 DNA: TGTGCCAGCAGCTCCCGGGACAGGGCCTACAATGAGCAGTTCTTC. The V gene is TRBV5-8, the J gene TRBJ2-1, with 9 bases lining up with TRBD1. V lost 3 bases and J lost 2; bases outside the gene matches: 3. The CDR3 has 15 residues. Germline V gene lookup returns CDR1 SGHTS and CDR2 YDEGEE.

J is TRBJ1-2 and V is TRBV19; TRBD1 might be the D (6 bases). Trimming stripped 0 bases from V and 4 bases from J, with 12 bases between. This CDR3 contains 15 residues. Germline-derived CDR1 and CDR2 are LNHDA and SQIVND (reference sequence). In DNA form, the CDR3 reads TGTGCCAGTAGTATAGAAGCAGGGGTTATCTATGGCTACACCTTC. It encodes CASSIEAGVIYGYTF.

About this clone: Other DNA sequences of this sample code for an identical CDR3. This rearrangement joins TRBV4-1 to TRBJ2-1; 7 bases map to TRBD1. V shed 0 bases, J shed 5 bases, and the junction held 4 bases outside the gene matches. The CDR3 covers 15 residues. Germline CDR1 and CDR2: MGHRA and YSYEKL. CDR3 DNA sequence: TGCGCCAGCAGCCAAGACGGAACAGGGGACAATGAGCAGTTCTTC. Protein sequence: CASSQDGTGDNEQFF.

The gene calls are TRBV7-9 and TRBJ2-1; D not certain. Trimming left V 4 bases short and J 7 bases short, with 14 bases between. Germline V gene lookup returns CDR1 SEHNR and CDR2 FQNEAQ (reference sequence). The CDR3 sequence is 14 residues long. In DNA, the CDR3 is TGTGCCAGCAGCTCGCGGACGGGTTCTAATGAGCAGTTCTTC. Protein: CASSSRTGSNEQFF.

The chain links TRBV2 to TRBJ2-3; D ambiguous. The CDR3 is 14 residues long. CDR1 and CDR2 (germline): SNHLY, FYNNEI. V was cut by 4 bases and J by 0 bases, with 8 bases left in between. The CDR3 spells CASSVSQSTDTQYF. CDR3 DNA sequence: TGTGCCAGCAGTGTTAGTCAGAGCACAGATACGCAGTATTTT.

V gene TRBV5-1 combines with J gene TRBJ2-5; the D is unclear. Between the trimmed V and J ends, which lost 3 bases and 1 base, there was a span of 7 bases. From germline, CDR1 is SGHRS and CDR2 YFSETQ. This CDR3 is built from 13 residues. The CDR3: CASSWLPQETQYF. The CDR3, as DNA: TGCGCCAGCAGCTGGCTCCCCCAAGAGACCCAGTACTTC.

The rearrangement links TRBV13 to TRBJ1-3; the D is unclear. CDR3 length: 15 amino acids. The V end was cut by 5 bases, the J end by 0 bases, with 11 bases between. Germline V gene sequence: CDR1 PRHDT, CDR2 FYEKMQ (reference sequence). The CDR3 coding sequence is TGTGCCAGCAGCCCAAAGACGAACTCTGGAAACACCATATATTTT. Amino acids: CASSPKTNSGNTIYF.

The CDR3 loop is CASSLPPGDSYNSPLHF. For the CDR3, the DNA is TGTGCCAGCAGCTTACCCCCCGGTGACTCCTATAATTCACCCCTCCACTTT. This chain joins TRBV7-9 and TRBJ1-6; no reliable D call. The CDR3 sequence is 17 residues long. Germline V lookup: CDR1 SEHNR, CDR2 FQNEAQ (reference sequence). Trimming took off 2 bases at V and 0 bases at J, with 11 bases between the two ends.

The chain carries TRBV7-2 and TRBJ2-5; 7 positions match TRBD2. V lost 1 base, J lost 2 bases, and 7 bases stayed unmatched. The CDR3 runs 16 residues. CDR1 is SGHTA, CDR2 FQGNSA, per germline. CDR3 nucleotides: TGTGCCAGCAGCTTAGGCTGGGGGAGGGCGCAAGAGACCCAGTACTTC. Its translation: CASSLGWGRAQETQYF.

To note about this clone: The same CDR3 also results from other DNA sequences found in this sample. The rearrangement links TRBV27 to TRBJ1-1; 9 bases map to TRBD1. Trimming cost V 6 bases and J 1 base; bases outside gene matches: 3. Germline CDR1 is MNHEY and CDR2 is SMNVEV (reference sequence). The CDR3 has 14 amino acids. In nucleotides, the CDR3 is TGTGCCAGCAGGAAGACAGGGGGGAACACTGAAGCTTTCTTT. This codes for CASRKTGGNTEAFF.

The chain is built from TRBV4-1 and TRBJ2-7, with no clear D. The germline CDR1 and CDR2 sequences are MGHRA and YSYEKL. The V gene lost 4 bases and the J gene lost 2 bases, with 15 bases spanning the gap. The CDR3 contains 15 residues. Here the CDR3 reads CASSLRTADPYEQYF. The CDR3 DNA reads TGCGCCAGCAGCCTCCGGACGGCGGACCCCTACGAGCAGTACTTC.